Reported below is one T cell receptor beta chain. Its recognized antigen is unknown. Per-base quality was not reported, and no clone a single base away is much larger than it. This sample is drawn from a study of blood T cell repertoires in COVID-19 (dated by TCRdb to about 2020). Concerning the study at large: Collaborator samples came from the United States, Italy and Spain and covered acute and convalescent phases of COVID-19. The prospective study material was composed of cDNA or gDNA derived from T cells, B-cell-depleted T cells, or PBMCs. The dataset comprised deeply sampled blood TCRbeta repertoires from subjects exposed to, actively infected with, or recovered from COVID-19. A freely available public database, intended as a resource for researchers studying the immune response to SARS-CoV-2, is where the repertoires were released. The samples were drawn from two sources: the first 160 participants of the ongoing ImmuneRACE study, and 950 to 1,500 subjects contributed by 6 global collaborators. Nearly every sample came with metadata listing a de-identified subject ID, COVID-19 status, age in years and sex. Where HLA class I and class II types were available, the types were taken from metadata supplied by the sample provider, not from assay-based typing.

The investigation overall reported the following: The quantity of clinical and demographic metadata differed by source and by participant and was supplied without curation.

TCRbeta CDR3 regions were amplified from genomic DNA by means of the immunoSEQ Assay, a bias-controlled multiplex PCR. As for the authors' bioinformatics: Within the assay, amplification of reference gene primers was used to estimate how many nucleated cells each sample contained. Sequence reads were collapsed and filtered to measure the absolute abundance of every unique TCRbeta CDR3 rearrangement. Productive Simpson clonality was computed per sample as the square root of Simpson's diversity index over productive rearrangements. Drawn from immuneACCESS, this table holds only the in-frame rearrangements with V and J called that TCRdb kept. Clones are partly lost; checked studies trace under half to an unresolved V gene and leave the rest unexplained. The V and J calls and clone size are taken from that table; D and trimming were inferred from the DNA. This sample holds fewer than 400,000 clones; roughly 88% were observed only once. In total, the top ten clones hold roughly 2% of the sample.

Trimming costs V 1 base and J 5 bases, and their ends lie 9 bases apart. The CDR3 contains 14 residues, cysteine and phenylalanine counted. The kept DNA is CDR3 alone, 42 bases in frame from the first base. CDR1 is given as LGHDT and CDR2 as YNNKEL, both from the germline V gene (reference sequence). Enrolling through a virtual design, the prospective study's participants ranged in age from roughly 18 to 89 years and lived across around 25 United States geographic areas. Cohort assignment in the prospective study relied on participant-reported clinical history from a screening survey and a study questionnaire. For ImmuneRACE Cohort 3, a participant was defined as recovered based on two consecutive negative NP/OP PCR tests, clearance by a healthcare professional, or resolution of symptoms. In the prospective study, whole blood, serum and a nasopharyngeal or oropharyngeal swab were collected from each participant by mobile phlebotomists. Participants in the prospective study had the option to provide additional blood draws and questionnaires over a roughly two-month period. Prospective study blood samples were shipped either frozen or at room temperature before DNA extraction.

The chain is made from TRBV3-1 (or the pseudogene TRBV3-2) and TRBJ1-5; 6 matching bases give a weak D call of TRBD1. The TCR comes from a man aged 25 to 40 who had recovered from COVID-19. The sequencing input was PBMCs or T cells enriched from blood (not recorded which). The CDR3 reads as follows: CASSQGGGDQPQHF. The DNA reads as follows: TGTGCCAGCAGCCAAGGGGGGGGCGATCAGCCCCAGCATTTT.